The TCR beta chain under discussion was sequenced for a study of cytomegalovirus exposure and HLA in healthy donors. Study-wide points: Later analysis showed TCR association rates varying by HLA locus, highest for DRB1 and lowest for HLA-C. Presence/absence analyses treated sequencing depth as roughly uniform across donors. Information on immune exposure was restricted to one variable (CMV serostatus).

Germline V CDR1 and CDR2: MNHEY, SVGAGI. The CDR3 is 15 residues long. The V and J ends lost 0 bases and 5 bases, in that order; junction bases with no gene match: 3. 13 Jbeta primers and 60 Vbeta primers were used for the PCR. Sequencing was performed with immunoSEQ multiplex PCR; in TCRdb, only in-frame clones are kept and a portion is missing. Among around 120,000 clones, just over 70% were seen once, and the ten largest hold more than 2.5%. On this clone: Its antigen remains unidentified.

V usage is TRBV6-5 and J usage is TRBJ1-2; 10 nucleotides agree with TRBD1. The clonotype was recovered from a woman aged 60-70 years in good health and CMV-seropositive. The sequenced sample was PBMCs. This chain's CDR3 is CASSYSGTGVYGYTF. CDR3 nucleotides: TGTGCCAGCAGTTACTCCGGGACAGGGGTTTATGGCTACACCTTC.